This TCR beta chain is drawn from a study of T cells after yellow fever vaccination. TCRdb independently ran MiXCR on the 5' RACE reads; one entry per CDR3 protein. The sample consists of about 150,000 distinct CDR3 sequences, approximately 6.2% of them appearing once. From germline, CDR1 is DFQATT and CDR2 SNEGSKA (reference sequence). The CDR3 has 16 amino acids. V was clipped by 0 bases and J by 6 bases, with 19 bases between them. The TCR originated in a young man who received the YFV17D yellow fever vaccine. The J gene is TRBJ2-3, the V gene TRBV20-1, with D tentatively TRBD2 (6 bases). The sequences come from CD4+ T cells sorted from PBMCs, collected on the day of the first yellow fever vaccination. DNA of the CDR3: TGCAGTGCTAGAGAGGGGCGGGACGGCGCACTGGATACGCAGTATTTT. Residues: CSAREGRDGALDTQYF.